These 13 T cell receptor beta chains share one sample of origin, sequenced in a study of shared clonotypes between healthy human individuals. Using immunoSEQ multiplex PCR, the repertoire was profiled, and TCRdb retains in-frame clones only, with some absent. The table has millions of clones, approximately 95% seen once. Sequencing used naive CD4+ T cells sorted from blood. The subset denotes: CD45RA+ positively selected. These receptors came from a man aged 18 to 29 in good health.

DNA for the CDR3: TGTGCCAGCAGCGTACCCGGGACAGGGCGCTACGAGCAGTACTTC. Amino acids: CASSVPGTGRYEQYF. The V and J genes are TRBV5-6 and TRBJ2-7; 9 nucleotides match TRBD1. CDR1 SGHDT and CDR2 YYEEEE come from the germline V gene. V trimming: 4 bases; J trimming: 3 bases; junction bases outside the gene matches: 8. There are 15 residues in the CDR3.

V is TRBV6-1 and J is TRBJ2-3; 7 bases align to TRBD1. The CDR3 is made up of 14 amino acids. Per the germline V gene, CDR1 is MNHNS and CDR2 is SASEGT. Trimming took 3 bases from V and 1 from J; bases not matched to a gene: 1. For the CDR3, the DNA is TGTGCCAGCAGTGATGGGACAGGCACAGATACGCAGTATTTT. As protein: CASSDGTGTDTQYF.

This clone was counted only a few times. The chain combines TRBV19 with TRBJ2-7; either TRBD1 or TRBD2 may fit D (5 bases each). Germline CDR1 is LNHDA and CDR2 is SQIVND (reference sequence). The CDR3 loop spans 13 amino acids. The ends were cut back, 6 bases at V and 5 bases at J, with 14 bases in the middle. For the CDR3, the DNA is TGTGCCAGTAGATTATCAGGGAGTAACGAGCAGTACTTC. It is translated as CASRLSGSNEQYF.

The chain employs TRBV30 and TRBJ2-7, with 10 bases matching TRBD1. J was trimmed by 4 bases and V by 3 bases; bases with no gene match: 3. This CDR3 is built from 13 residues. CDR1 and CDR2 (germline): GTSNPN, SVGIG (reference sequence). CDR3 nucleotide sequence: TGTGCCTGGAGCTGGGGACAGGGGTACGAGCAGTACTTC. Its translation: CAWSWGQGYEQYF.

The CDR3 sequence is CASSSASGKGYGYTF. DNA for the CDR3: TGTGCCAGCAGCTCAGCCTCTGGGAAGGGCTATGGCTACACCTTC. V gene TRBV2 combines with J gene TRBJ1-2; D gene ambiguous. From germline, CDR1 is SNHLY and CDR2 FYNNEI. The CDR3 sequence is 15 residues long. V gave up 6 bases and J gave up 4 bases, with 18 bases separating them. Filled out from reference TRBV2 and TRBJ1-2, the complete variable domain reads EPEVTQTPSHQVTQMGQEVILRCVPISNHLYFYWYRQILGQKVEFLVSFYNNEISEKSEIFDDQFSVERPDGSNFTLKIRSTKLEDSAMYFCASSSASGKGYGYTFGSGTRLTVV.

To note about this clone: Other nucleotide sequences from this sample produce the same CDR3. CDR3: CASSPLQGSTEAFF. The CDR3 DNA reads TGTGCCAGCTCACCCCTACAGGGTTCTACTGAAGCTTTCTTT. The gene calls are TRBV18 and TRBJ1-1; D is possibly TRBD1 (6 bases). This CDR3 contains 14 residues. V was cut by 3 bases and J by 5 bases, with 13 bases left in between. Germline values: CDR1 KGHSH, CDR2 LQKENI.

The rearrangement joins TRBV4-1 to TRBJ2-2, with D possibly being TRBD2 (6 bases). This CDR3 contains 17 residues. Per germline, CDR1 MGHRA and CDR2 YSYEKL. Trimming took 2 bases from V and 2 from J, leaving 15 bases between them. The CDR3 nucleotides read TGCGCCAGCAGCCAACCCGGCGGGATAGGAAACACCGGGGAGCTGTTTTTT. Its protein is CASSQPGGIGNTGELFF.

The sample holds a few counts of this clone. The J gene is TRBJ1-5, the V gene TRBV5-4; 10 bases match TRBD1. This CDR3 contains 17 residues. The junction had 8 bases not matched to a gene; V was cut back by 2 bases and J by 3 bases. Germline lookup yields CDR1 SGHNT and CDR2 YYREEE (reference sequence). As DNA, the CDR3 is TGTGCCAGCAGCTTTTCGACAGGGGGCTGGAACAATCAGCCCCAGCATTTT. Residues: CASSFSTGGWNNQPQHF.

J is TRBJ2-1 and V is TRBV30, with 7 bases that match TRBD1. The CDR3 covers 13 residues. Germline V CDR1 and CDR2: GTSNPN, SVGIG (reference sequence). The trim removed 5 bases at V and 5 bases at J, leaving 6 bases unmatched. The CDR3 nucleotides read TGTGCCTGGTCGACAGGGTGGAACAATGAGCAGTTCTTC. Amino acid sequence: CAWSTGWNNEQFF.

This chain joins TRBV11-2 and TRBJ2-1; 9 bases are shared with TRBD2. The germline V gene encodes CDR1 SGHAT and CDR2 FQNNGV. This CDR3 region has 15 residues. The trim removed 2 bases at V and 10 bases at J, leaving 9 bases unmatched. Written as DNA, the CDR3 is TGTGCCAGCAGCTTAATACTAGCGGGTGAAGGGGAGCAGTTCTTC. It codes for CASSLILAGEGEQFF.

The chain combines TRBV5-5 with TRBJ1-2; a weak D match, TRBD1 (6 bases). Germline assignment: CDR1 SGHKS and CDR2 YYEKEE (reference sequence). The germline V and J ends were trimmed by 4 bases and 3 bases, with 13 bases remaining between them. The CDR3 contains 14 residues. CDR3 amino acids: CASSARDTYYGYTF. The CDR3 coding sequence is TGTGCCAGCAGCGCACGGGACACCTACTATGGCTACACCTTC.

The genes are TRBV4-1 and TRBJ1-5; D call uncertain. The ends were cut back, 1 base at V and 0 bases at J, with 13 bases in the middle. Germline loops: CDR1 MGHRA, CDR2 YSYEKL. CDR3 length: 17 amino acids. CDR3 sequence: CASSQVAGINSNQPQHF. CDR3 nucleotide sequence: TGCGCCAGCAGCCAAGTGGCCGGGATTAATAGCAATCAGCCCCAGCATTTT.

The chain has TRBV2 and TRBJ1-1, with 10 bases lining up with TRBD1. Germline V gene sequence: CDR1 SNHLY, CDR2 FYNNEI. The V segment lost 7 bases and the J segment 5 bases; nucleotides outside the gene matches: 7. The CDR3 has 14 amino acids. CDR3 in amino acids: CASTGQGDLTEAFF. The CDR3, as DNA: TGTGCCAGCACCGGACAGGGGGATTTGACTGAAGCTTTCTTT.